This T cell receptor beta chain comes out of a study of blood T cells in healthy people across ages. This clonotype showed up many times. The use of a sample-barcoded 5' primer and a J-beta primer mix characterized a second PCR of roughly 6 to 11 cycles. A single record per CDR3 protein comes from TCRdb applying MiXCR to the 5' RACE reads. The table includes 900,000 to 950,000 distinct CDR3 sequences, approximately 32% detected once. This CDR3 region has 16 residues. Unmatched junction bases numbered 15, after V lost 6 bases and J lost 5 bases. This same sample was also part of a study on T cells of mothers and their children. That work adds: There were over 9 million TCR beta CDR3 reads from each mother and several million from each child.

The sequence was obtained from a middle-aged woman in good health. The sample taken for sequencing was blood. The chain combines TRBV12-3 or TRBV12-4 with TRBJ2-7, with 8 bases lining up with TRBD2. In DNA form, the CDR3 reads TGTGCCAGCAGCCCCCCCGGCCTAGCGGGTACCCACGAGCAGTACTTC. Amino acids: CASSPPGLAGTHEQYF.